The entry below describes one TCR beta chain. Its antigen is unknown. This sample was taken from a study of cytomegalovirus exposure and HLA in healthy donors. General study findings and limits: In a later analysis, TCR beta V- and J-gene trimming showed a link to a missense DCLRE1C variant. The study labeled 150 to 200 TCR beta chains cytomegalovirus-associated. A later examination showed that TCR association rates differed by HLA locus, with DRB1 most and HLA-C fewest.

The PCR used 60 Vbeta and 13 Jbeta primers. Profiling relied on immunoSEQ multiplex PCR, and the TCRdb table lists in-frame clones only, not all of them. The data show about 77,000 clones, around 79% seen once. CDR3 length: 14 residues. Trimming cost V 7 bases and J 1 base, with 13 bases left between them. Per the germline V gene, CDR1 is LNHDA and CDR2 is SQIVND (reference sequence). Donors in the study were healthy people who gave bone marrow. The source material was PBMCs. V usage is TRBV19 and J usage is TRBJ2-5; D is perhaps TRBD1 (6 bases). The source of this sequence is a man aged 35 to 55 in good health and CMV-seronegative. The CDR3 coding sequence is TGTGCCAGTACCGTGGGGGCAGGCCAAGAGACCCAGTACTTC. Its protein is CASTVGAGQETQYF.